This T cell receptor (beta chain) came from a study of cytomegalovirus exposure and HLA in healthy donors. Study results and caveats: Later on, a genetic analysis was performed. It linked a missense variant in DCLRE1C with V- and J-gene trimming of TCR beta.

A word on this clone: Its specificity is not known. The conserved phenylalanine or tryptophan is not found at the CDR3 terminus, so this likely reflects a read error.

V lost 0 bases and J lost 3, with 11 bases in between. Germline lookup yields CDR1 MNHEY and CDR2 SVGAGI. The CDR3 has 15 residues. The PCR ran on 60 Vbeta and 13 Jbeta primers. Assay: immunoSEQ multiplex PCR; the TCRdb copy retains only in-frame clones and omits some. The sample lists about 240,000 clones, 78% seen once, with more than 0.45% in the top ten. Input material: PBMCs. The clonotype was recovered from a boy between 10 and 17 years old in good health and CMV-seronegative. The chain recombines TRBV6-5 with TRBJ1-1, with D maybe TRBD1 (6 bases). The CDR3 nucleotides are TGTGCCAGCAGTTACTCCTCAGGGGCGGACACTGAAGCTTTCTCT. Its protein product is CASSYSSGADTEAFS.